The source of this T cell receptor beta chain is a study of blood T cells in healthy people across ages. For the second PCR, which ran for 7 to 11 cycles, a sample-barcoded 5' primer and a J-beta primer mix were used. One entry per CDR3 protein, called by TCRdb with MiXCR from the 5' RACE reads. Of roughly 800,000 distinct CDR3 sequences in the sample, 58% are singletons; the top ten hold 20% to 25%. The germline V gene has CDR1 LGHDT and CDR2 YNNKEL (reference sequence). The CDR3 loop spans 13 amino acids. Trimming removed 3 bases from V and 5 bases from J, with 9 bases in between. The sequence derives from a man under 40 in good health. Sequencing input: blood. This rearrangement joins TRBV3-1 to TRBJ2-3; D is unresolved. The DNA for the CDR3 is TGTGCCAGCAGCCAGGAACAGAGAGATACGCAGTATTTT. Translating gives CASSQEQRDTQYF.